The present T cell receptor (beta chain) was sequenced within a study of shared clonotypes between healthy human individuals. Sequencing used immunoSEQ multiplex PCR; TCRdb keeps in-frame clones, though not all of them. In the table there are 2 million or so clones, 85% to 95% of which are singletons. Germline CDR1 and CDR2: SGHDT and YYEEEE. Deletions cut 0 bases from V and 7 bases from J, with 8 bases between. CDR3 length equals 13 residues. The chain is built from TRBV5-6 and TRBJ2-1; D is ambiguous. The sample was naive CD4+ T cells sorted from blood. Subset specified: CD45RA+ positively selected. The clonotype was recovered from a man between 18 and 35 years old in good health. The DNA of the CDR3 is TGTGCCAGCAGCTTGGGGGCCCTAAATGAGCAGTTCTTC. Residues: CASSLGALNEQFF.